This T cell receptor (beta chain) stems from a study of beta chain features in type 1 diabetes. Notes on the study in general: Any HLA-type effect on TCRB rearrangement remained unresolved here. Type 1 diabetes patients had TCRB CDR3s that were shorter (moderately but significantly so) in all four CD4+ subsets.

Trimming left V 1 base short and J 1 base short, with 8 bases between. CDR1 is GTSNPN and CDR2 is SVGIG in the germline V gene (reference sequence). This CDR3 has 13 residues. cDNA synthesis used the whole RNA isolate, giving expressed TCRB sequences. Clones were read by immunoSEQ multiplex PCR, and TCRdb kept only the in-frame ones, dropping some. In the table there are roughly 250,000 clones, around 68% of which are singletons. On this clone: Its cognate antigen is unknown.

This receptor was taken from a man aged 30-40 years in good health. The sequenced material came from naive CD4+ T cells from blood. This sequence joins TRBV30 and TRBJ2-7; D is ambiguous. The CDR3: CAWSDGPSYEQYF. In DNA, the CDR3 is TGTGCCTGGAGTGACGGACCGTCCTACGAGCAGTACTTC.